The 12 T cell receptor beta chains below come from one sample, sequenced in a study of control samples from healthy donors and cancer patients. Assay used: immunoSEQ multiplex PCR; TCRdb lists only in-frame clones, some missing. This sample has some 79,000 clones; approximately 93% occur once, and the top ten carry over 1%. The sequencing input was PBMCs. The source of these receptors is a woman aged 40 to 50 with lung cancer.

The chain joins TRBV6-4 to TRBJ1-1; unclear D gene. The CDR3 contains 13 residues. The V and J ends lost 6 bases and 1 base respectively, with 9 bases between them. Per germline, CDR1 MRHNA and CDR2 SNTAGT. This chain's CDR3 is CASSPDWNTEAFF. The DNA of the CDR3 is TGTGCCAGCAGCCCGGACTGGAACACTGAAGCTTTCTTT.

The CDR3, as DNA: TGCGCCAGCAGCCAAGAGGCGCCTCCACCTATGAACACTGAAGCTTTCTTT. Protein product: CASSQEAPPPMNTEAFF. The chain links TRBV4-1 to TRBJ1-1; D not certain. This CDR3 is built from 17 residues. Germline V lookup: CDR1 MGHRA, CDR2 YSYEKL. V lost 0 bases, J lost 0 bases, and 14 bases lay in between.

The chain uses TRBV30 and TRBJ2-5; no reliable D call. The CDR3 sequence is 15 residues long. Between the trimmed V and J ends, which lost 1 base and 0 bases, there was a span of 12 bases. Germline V gene data show CDR1 as GTSNPN and CDR2 as SVGIG (reference sequence). CDR3 nucleotides: TGTGCCTGGAGTGAACTGTTGGCCCACCAAGAGACCCAGTACTTC. Residues: CAWSELLAHQETQYF.

This chain uses TRBV7-9 with TRBJ2-3; 8 bases agree with TRBD2. V lost 5 bases to trimming and J lost 0 bases; unmatched junction nucleotides: 7. The CDR3 loop spans 16 amino acids. Germline values: CDR1 SEHNR, CDR2 FQNEAQ (reference sequence). CDR3 sequence reads: CASSLSGASSTDTQYF. DNA of the CDR3: TGTGCCAGCAGCCTTAGCGGGGCTTCTAGCACAGATACGCAGTATTTT.

The chain couples TRBV10-3 to TRBJ1-5; D ambiguous. CDR1 is ENHRY, CDR2 SYGVKD, per germline. Trimming shortened V by 2 bases and J by 1 base, and 9 bases separated the two germline ends. The CDR3 contains 15 residues. In nucleotides, the CDR3 is TGTGCCATCAGTGAGGCCCCGGGCAGCAATCAGCCCCAGCATTTT. Translated: CAISEAPGSNQPQHF.

The gene calls are TRBV5-5 and TRBJ2-7; a weak D match, TRBD1 (7 bases). This CDR3 region has 14 residues. The V end lost 5 bases, the J end lost 1 base, and 13 bases lay between the germline ends. Germline assignment: CDR1 SGHKS and CDR2 YYEKEE (reference sequence). The CDR3 reads CASREGALSYEQYF. The DNA for the CDR3 is TGTGCCAGCAGGGAGGGGGCGCTGTCCTACGAGCAGTACTTC. The variable domain in full, completed from reference TRBV5-5 and TRBJ2-7, reads DAGVTQSPTHLIKTRGQQVTLRCSPISGHKSVSWYQQVLGQGPQFIFQYYEKEERGRGNFPDRFSARQFPNYSSELNVNALLLGDSALYLCASREGALSYEQYFGPGTRLTVT.

V gene TRBV4-1 combines with J gene TRBJ2-1; TRBD2 aligns across 10 bases. Losses at the gene ends were 1 base for V and 4 bases for J; bases not matched to a gene: 4. The CDR3 consists of 16 residues. Germline values: CDR1 MGHRA, CDR2 YSYEKL. The DNA for the CDR3 is TGCGCCAGCAGCCAAGGAGAGCGGGGGGGGTACAATGAGCAGTTCTTC. This gives the protein CASSQGERGGYNEQFF.

The chain has TRBV7-6 and TRBJ2-6, with TRBD1 identical over 8 bases. Germline values: CDR1 SGHVS, CDR2 FNYEAQ. Trimming removed 0 bases from V and 0 bases from J; junction bases left unmatched: 13. This CDR3 contains 21 residues. CDR3 sequence (DNA): TGTGCCAGCAGCTTAGCGCTAAAAGGGGACAGGCTCAGCTCTGGGGCCAACGTCCTGACTTTC. Its protein is CASSLALKGDRLSSGANVLTF.

DNA of the CDR3: TGTGCCAGCAGTGGCGGGGTAAGTTCCAACTACAATGAGCAGTTCTTC. Its translation is CASSGGVSSNYNEQFF. The gene calls are TRBV5-6 and TRBJ2-1; a possible D gene is TRBD2 (6 bases). The germline CDR1 and CDR2 sequences are SGHDT and YYEEEE. The V end lost 5 bases, the J end lost 3 bases, and 18 bases lay between the germline ends. The CDR3 runs to 16 residues.

This rearrangement joins TRBV6-4 to TRBJ2-7, with 10 nucleotides matching TRBD1. Germline loops: CDR1 MRHNA, CDR2 SNTAGT. This CDR3 is 15 amino acids long. V lost 6 bases to trimming and J lost 0 bases; unmatched junction nucleotides: 5. CDR3 residues: CASSRTGGNSYEQYF. The CDR3 region has the DNA TGTGCCAGCAGCCGGACAGGGGGTAACTCCTACGAGCAGTACTTC.

The V and J genes are TRBV19 and TRBJ2-1, with 10 bases aligning to TRBD2. The CDR3 extends over 16 amino acids. V lost 5 bases, J lost 5 bases, and 9 bases stayed unmatched. From germline, CDR1 is LNHDA and CDR2 SQIVND (reference sequence). The CDR3 spells CASSSRLAGPDNEQFF. CDR3 DNA: TGTGCCAGTAGTTCCCGACTAGCGGGCCCGGACAATGAGCAGTTCTTC.

The chain employs TRBV6-5 and TRBJ2-7; D may be TRBD1 (6 bases). CDR3 length: 14 residues. CDR1 is MNHEY and CDR2 is SVGAGI in the germline V gene. Trimming left V 2 bases short and J 0 bases short, with 8 bases between. DNA for the CDR3: TGTGCCAGCAGTTACGCGACAGGCTCCTACGAGCAGTACTTC. Encoded protein: CASSYATGSYEQYF.